Following are 10 T cell receptor beta chains from one sample sequenced in a study of blood T cell repertoires in COVID-19. Clones were sequenced by immunoSEQ multiplex PCR, and TCRdb holds only the in-frame ones, with some missing. The sample includes over 250,000 clones, roughly 84% of them seen just once. The sample consisted of peripheral blood. The origin of the receptors is a human donor with COVID-19, enrolled during active disease. The donor label of this sample is uncertain.

This chain connects TRBV9 to TRBJ2-5; maybe TRBD2 (5 bases). Between the trimmed V and J ends, which lost 0 bases and 7 bases, there was a span of 16 bases. The CDR3 spans 15 residues. Germline CDR1 SGDLS, CDR2 YYNGEE. In nucleotides, the CDR3 is TGTGCCAGCAGCGTAGAATCAGGACTCGCTGCGACCCAGTACTTC. It yields the protein CASSVESGLAATQYF. The variable domain in full, completed from reference TRBV9 and TRBJ2-5, reads DSGVTQTPKHLITATGQRVTLRCSPRSGDLSVYWYQQSLDQGLQFLIQYYNGEERAKGNILERFSAQQFPDLHSELNLSSLELGDSALYFCASSVESGLAATQYFGPGTRLLVL.

The chain carries TRBV6-5 and TRBJ2-5; weak D call: TRBD2 (6 bases). The CDR3 length is 13 residues. Per germline, CDR1 MNHEY and CDR2 SVGAGI. Between the trimmed V and J ends, which lost 6 bases and 5 bases, there was a span of 13 bases. The CDR3 loop is CASRSGSVETQYF. The CDR3 nucleotides read TGTGCCAGCAGGTCCGGGAGTGTTGAGACCCAGTACTTC.

This clone came up a few times. V and J are TRBV19 and TRBJ1-1; a weak D match, TRBD1 (5 bases). The CDR3 loop spans 13 amino acids. The V end lost 6 bases, the J end lost 3 bases, and 11 bases lay between the germline ends. CDR1 is LNHDA, CDR2 SQIVND, per germline (reference sequence). The CDR3 loop reads CASRFGGDTEAFF. CDR3 sequence (DNA): TGTGCCAGTAGATTCGGGGGGGACACTGAAGCTTTCTTT.

The V call is TRBV9, the J call TRBJ1-2; 8 nucleotides agree with TRBD1. The CDR3 has 19 amino acids. V dropped 0 bases and J dropped 1; count of bases not matched to a gene: 14. In germline, CDR1 is SGDLS, CDR2 YYNGEE. The CDR3 here is CASSVAPGGDRYFNYGYTF. The CDR3 nucleotides are TGTGCCAGCAGCGTAGCTCCAGGGGGCGATCGGTACTTTAACTATGGCTACACCTTC.

This clone was recorded once. The chain links TRBV15 to TRBJ1-2, with D tentatively TRBD1 (5 bases). V lost 11 bases and J lost 1, with 8 bases in between. Germline CDR1 LNHNV, CDR2 YYDKDF (reference sequence). This CDR3 region has 11 residues. CDR3: CASGDNYGYTF. DNA of the CDR3: TGTGCCTCGGGGGATAACTATGGCTACACCTTC.

The chain recombines TRBV6-6 with TRBJ1-2; D is unresolved. Germline CDR1 MNHNY, CDR2 SVGAGI (reference sequence). V lost 2 bases and J 5 bases, leaving 12 bases between the germline ends. There are 14 residues in the CDR3. CDR3: CASSYDAGGYGYTF. The CDR3 nucleotides read TGTGCCAGCAGTTACGACGCAGGAGGGTATGGCTACACCTTC.

The CDR3 bases are TGCGCCAGTCACAGGGGGAGAACGGATGAGACCCAGTACTTC. Translating gives CASHRGRTDETQYF. This chain connects TRBV5-1 to TRBJ2-5, with TRBD1 matching over 8 bases. This CDR3 comprises 14 residues. V shed 8 bases, J shed 5 bases, and the junction held 11 bases outside the gene matches. Germline values: CDR1 SGHRS, CDR2 YFSETQ.

V is TRBV9 and J is TRBJ2-3; D perhaps matches TRBD1 (6 bases). The germline CDR1 and CDR2 sequences are SGDLS and YYNGEE. This CDR3 is built from 15 residues. With 0 bases removed from V and 2 bases from J, the gap between germline ends came to 10 bases. CDR3 nucleotides: TGTGCCAGCAGCGTAGACGGGGACACCACAGATACGCAGTATTTT. As protein: CASSVDGDTTDTQYF.

The V gene is TRBV28, the J gene TRBJ2-7; possibly TRBD2 for D (5 bases). The CDR3 sequence is 14 residues long. Trimming pared 2 bases from V and 4 bases from J, leaving 12 bases between. Germline V gene data show CDR1 as MDHEN and CDR2 as SYDVKM. The CDR3 region is CASSLSEVAYEQYF. CDR3 nucleotides: TGTGCCAGCAGTTTAAGTGAGGTAGCGTACGAGCAGTACTTC.

The V and J genes are TRBV19 and TRBJ2-3; D is undetermined. CDR3 length: 14 amino acids. V lost 10 bases and J 0 bases, leaving 14 bases between the germline ends. CDR1 LNHDA and CDR2 SQIVND come from the germline V gene (reference sequence). CDR3 amino acids: CATIASPSTDTQYF. The DNA for the CDR3 is TGTGCCACCATTGCGAGCCCTAGCACAGATACGCAGTATTTT. The full variable domain, in which reference TRBV19 and TRBJ2-3 provide the parts outside the CDR3, is DGGITQSPKYLFRKEGQNVTLSCEQNLNHDAMYWYRQDPGQGLRLIYYSQIVNDFQKGDIAEGYSVSREKKESFPLTVTSAQKNPTAFYLCATIASPSTDTQYFGPGTRLTVL.